This T cell receptor beta chain originates from a study of blood T cell repertoires in COVID-19 (TCRdb year 2020). At the level of the whole study: Samples from collaborators originated in the United States, Italy and Spain and spanned both the acute and convalescent phases of COVID-19. The prospective study material was composed of cDNA or gDNA derived from T cells, B-cell-depleted T cells, or PBMCs. Deeply sampled blood TCRbeta repertoires from subjects exposed to, actively infected with, or recovered from COVID-19 were included in the dataset. The repertoires were released in a freely available public database intended as a resource for research on the immune response to SARS-CoV-2. Samples came from the ongoing ImmuneRACE study (first 160 participants) plus 1,254 subjects from 6 global collaborators. A de-identified subject ID, COVID-19 status, age in years and sex were almost always included in the sample metadata. Where HLA class I and class II types were available, the types were taken from metadata supplied by the sample provider, not from assay-based typing. Paper-wide results and their limitations: The amount of clinical and demographic metadata varied by source and participant and was provided uncurated.

Another Seattle source contributed samples from volunteer blood donors who had recovered from COVID-19. The collaborating institutions used their own protocols to collect whole blood in K2EDTA tubes. For TCRbeta analysis, collaborators shipped samples as frozen whole blood, isolated PBMCs, or DNA extracted from either of those sample types. TCRbeta CDR3 regions were amplified from genomic DNA using the immunoSEQ Assay, a bias-controlled multiplex PCR. As for the original processing: The number of nucleated cells in each sample was estimated from the amplification of reference gene primers within the assay. To quantify the absolute abundance of each unique TCRbeta CDR3 rearrangement, sequence reads were collapsed and filtered. Productive Simpson clonality was computed per sample as the square root of Simpson's diversity index over productive rearrangements. TCRdb carries this immuneACCESS record with in-frame sequences only. Its versions omit some clonotypes, under half of them owing to an unresolved V gene in the studies checked, with the rest unexplained. V, J and clone size reflect that table, while D and trimming were determined from the DNA. The sample records roughly 250,000 clones, 84% of which are singletons. 1.5% to 1.9% of the sample is taken by the ten largest.

The germline V gene sets CDR1 to SGHTA and CDR2 to FQGNSA. A distance of 14 bases separates the germline ends of V and J, which lose 3 bases and 4 bases respectively. The CDR3 measures 15 amino acids from cysteine to phenylalanine. Just CDR3 DNA is preserved here, 45 bases in frame from base 1. On this clone: There is no known antigen for this receptor. Per-nucleotide qualities are absent, and no much larger clonotype sits a single base away.

The chain is encoded by TRBV7-2 joined to TRBJ2-3; a tentative D call is TRBD2 (6 bases match). This TCR was sampled from a woman aged 40 to 50 who had recovered from COVID-19. Sequenced sample: peripheral blood. DNA sequence: TGTGCCAGCAGCTTGAGAAAGGGAGGAGCAGATACGCAGTATTTT. Translated, it gives CASSLRKGGADTQYF.